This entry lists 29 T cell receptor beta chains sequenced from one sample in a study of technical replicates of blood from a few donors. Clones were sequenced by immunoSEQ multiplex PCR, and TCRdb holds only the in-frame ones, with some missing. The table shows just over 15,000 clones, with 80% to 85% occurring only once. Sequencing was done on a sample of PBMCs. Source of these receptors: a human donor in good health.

The CDR3 coding sequence is TGTGCCAGCAGAAAGCGGTACAACTCCTACGAGCAGTACTTC. Protein sequence: CASRKRYNSYEQYF. The chain combines TRBV6-5 with TRBJ2-7; D is possibly TRBD2 (5 bases). The CDR3 has 14 amino acids. Trimming removed 6 bases at V and 0 bases at J, with 12 bases between. Germline V CDR1 and CDR2: MNHEY, SVGAGI.

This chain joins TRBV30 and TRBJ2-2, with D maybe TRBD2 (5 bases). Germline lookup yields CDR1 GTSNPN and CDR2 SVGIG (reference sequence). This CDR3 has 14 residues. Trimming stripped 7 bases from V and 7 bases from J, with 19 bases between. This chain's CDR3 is CASSGVSRVGELFF. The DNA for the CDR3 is TGTGCCTCAAGCGGCGTATCGCGTGTCGGGGAGCTGTTTTTT.

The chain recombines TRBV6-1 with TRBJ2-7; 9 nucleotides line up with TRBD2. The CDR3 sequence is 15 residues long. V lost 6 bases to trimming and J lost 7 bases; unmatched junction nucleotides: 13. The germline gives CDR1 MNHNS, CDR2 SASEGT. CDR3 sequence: CASRPTSGLPREQYF. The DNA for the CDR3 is TGTGCCAGCAGGCCCACTAGCGGGCTCCCAAGGGAGCAGTACTTC.

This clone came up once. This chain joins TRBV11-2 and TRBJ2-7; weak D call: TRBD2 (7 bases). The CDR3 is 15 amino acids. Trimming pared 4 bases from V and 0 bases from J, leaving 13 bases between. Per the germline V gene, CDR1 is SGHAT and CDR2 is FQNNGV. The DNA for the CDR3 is TGTGCCAGCAGCTCCCCGGGGGGCCTCTCCTACGAGCAGTACTTC. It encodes CASSSPGGLSYEQYF.

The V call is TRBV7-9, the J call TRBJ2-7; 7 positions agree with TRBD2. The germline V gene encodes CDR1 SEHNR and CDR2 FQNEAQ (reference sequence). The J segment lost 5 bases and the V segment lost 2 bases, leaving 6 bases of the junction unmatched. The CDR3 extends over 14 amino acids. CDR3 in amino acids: CASSLSGRNNEQYF. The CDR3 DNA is TGTGCCAGCAGCTTATCCGGGAGGAACAACGAGCAGTACTTC.

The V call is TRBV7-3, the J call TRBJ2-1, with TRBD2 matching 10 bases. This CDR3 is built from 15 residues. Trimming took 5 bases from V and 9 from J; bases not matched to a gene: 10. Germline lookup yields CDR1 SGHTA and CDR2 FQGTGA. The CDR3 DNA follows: TGTGCCAGCAGCCCCCGCCTAGCGGGAGACGGTGAGCAGTTCTTC. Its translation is CASSPRLAGDGEQFF.

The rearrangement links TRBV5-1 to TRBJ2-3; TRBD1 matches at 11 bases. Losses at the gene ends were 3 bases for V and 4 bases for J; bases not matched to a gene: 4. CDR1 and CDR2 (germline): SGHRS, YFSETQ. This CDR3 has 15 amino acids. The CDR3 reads CASSSRTGGADTQYF. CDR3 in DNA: TGCGCCAGCAGCTCACGGACAGGGGGCGCAGATACGCAGTATTTT.

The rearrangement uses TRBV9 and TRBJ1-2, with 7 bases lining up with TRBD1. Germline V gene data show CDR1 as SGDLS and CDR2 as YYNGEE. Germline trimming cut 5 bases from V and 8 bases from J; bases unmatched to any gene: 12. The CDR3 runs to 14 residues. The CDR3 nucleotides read TGTGCCAGCAGGTCAGGACAGGATCAACGAGGCTACACCTTC. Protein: CASRSGQDQRGYTF.

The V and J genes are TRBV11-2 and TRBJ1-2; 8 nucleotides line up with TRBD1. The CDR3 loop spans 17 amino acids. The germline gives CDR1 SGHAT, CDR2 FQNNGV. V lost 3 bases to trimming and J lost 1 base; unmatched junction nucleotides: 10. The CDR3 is CASSFGQGIRRNYGYTF. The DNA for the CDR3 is TGTGCCAGCAGCTTCGGACAGGGTATTCGACGTAACTATGGCTACACCTTC.

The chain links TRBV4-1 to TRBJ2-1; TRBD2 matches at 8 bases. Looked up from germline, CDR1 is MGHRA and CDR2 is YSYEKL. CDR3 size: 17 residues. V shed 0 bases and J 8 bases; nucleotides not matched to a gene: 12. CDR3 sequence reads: CASSQDGSAGVGDEQFF. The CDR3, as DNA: TGCGCCAGCAGCCAAGATGGTTCAGCGGGAGTAGGCGATGAGCAGTTCTTC.

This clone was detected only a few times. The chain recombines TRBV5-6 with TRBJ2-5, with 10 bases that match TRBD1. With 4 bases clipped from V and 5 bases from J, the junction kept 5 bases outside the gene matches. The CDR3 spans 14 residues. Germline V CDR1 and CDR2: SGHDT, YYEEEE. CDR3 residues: CASSEGTGVETQYF. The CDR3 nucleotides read TGTGCCAGCAGCGAGGGGACAGGGGTTGAGACCCAGTACTTC.

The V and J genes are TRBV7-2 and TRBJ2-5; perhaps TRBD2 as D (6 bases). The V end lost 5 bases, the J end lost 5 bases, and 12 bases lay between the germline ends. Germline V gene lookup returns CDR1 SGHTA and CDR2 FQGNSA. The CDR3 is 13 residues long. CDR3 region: CASSPTSLETQYF. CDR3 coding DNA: TGTGCCAGCAGCCCGACTAGTTTGGAGACCCAGTACTTC.

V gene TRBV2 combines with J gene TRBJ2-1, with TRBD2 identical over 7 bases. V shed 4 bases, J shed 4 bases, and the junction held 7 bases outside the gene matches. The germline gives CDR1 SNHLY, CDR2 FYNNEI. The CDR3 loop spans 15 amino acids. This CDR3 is CASSGGLVFYNEQFF. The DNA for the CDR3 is TGTGCCAGCAGTGGAGGACTAGTCTTTTACAATGAGCAGTTCTTC.

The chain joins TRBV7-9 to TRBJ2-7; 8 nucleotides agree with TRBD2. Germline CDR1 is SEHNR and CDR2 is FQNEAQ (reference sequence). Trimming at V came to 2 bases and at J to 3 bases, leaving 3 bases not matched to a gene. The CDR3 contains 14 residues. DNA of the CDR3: TGTGCCAGCAGCTTAACTAGCGGCTACTACGAGCAGTACTTC. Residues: CASSLTSGYYEQYF.

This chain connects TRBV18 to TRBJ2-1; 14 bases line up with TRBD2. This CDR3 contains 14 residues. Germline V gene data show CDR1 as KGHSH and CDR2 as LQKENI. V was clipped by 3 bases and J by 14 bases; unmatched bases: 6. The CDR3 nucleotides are TGTGCCAGCTCACCCCCGGGACTAGCGGGAGCCGAGTTCTTC. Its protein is CASSPPGLAGAEFF.

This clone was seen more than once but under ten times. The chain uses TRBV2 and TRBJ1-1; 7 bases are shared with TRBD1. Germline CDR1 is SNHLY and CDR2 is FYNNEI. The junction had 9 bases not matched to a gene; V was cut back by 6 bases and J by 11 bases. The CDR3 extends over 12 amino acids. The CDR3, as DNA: TGTGCCAGCAGGGTCATGACAGGGAGGGCTTTCTTT. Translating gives CASRVMTGRAFF.

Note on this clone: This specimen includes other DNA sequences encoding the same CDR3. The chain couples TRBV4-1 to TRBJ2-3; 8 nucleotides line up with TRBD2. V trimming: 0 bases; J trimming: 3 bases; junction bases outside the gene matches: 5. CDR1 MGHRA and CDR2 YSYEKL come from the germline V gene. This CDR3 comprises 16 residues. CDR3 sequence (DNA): TGCGCCAGCAGCCAAGATCCGGGACTAGAAACAGATACGCAGTATTTT. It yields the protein CASSQDPGLETDTQYF.

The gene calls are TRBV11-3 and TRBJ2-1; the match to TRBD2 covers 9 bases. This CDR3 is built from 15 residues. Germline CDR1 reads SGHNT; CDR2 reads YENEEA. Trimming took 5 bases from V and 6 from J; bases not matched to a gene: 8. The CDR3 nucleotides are TGTGCCAGCAGCCCTGGGATTAGCGGGAGCAATGAGCAGTTCTTC. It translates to CASSPGISGSNEQFF.

The CDR3 nucleotides read TGTGCCAGCTCACCACCCGGGACAGACCTCTACAATGAGCAGTTCTTC. This encodes CASSPPGTDLYNEQFF. This chain links TRBV18 with TRBJ2-1; 7 bases agree with TRBD1. The V segment lost 0 bases and the J segment 3 bases; nucleotides outside the gene matches: 5. Per germline, CDR1 KGHSH and CDR2 LQKENI. This CDR3 is 16 amino acids long.

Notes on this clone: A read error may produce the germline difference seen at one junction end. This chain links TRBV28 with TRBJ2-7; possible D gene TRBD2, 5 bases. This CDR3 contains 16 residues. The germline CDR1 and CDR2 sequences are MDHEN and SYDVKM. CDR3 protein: CASSLNFAGTSNEQYF. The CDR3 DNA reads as TGTGCCAGCAGCCTCAACTTTGCGGGTACCTCCAACGAGCAGTACTTC. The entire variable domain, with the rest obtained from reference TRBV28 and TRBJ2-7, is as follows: DVKVTQSSRYLVKRTGEKVFLECVQDMDHENMFWYRQDPGLGLRLIYFSYDVKMKEKGDIPEGYSVSREKKERFSLILESASTNQTSMYLCASSLNFAGTSNEQYFGPGTRLTVT.

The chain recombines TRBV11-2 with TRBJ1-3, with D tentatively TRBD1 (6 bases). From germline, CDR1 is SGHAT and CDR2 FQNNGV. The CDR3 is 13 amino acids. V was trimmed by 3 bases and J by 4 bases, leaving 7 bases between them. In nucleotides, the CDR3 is TGTGCCAGCAGCTTGGGGACAGGAAACACCATATATTTT. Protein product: CASSLGTGNTIYF.

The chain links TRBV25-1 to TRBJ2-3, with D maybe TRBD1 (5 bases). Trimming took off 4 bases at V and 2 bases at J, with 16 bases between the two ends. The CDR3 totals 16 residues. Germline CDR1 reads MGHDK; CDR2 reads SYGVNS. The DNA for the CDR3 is TGTGCCAGCAGTGCCTTGGGGCAGGGATACACAGATACGCAGTATTTT. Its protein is CASSALGQGYTDTQYF. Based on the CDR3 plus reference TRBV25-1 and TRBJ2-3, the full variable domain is EADIYQTPRYLVIGTGKKITLECSQTMGHDKMYWYQQDPGMELHLIHYSYGVNSTEKGDLSSESTVSRIRTEHFPLTLESARPSHTSQYLCASSALGQGYTDTQYFGPGTRLTVL.

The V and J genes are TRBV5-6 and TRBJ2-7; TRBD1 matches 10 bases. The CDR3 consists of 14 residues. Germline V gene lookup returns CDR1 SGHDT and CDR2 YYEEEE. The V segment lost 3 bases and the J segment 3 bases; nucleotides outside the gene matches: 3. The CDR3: CASSSGQGFYEQYF. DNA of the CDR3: TGTGCCAGCAGCTCGGGACAGGGGTTCTACGAGCAGTACTTC.

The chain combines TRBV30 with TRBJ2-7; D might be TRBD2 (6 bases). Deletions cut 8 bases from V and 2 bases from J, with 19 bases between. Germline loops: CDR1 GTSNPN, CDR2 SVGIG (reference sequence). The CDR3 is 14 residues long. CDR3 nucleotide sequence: TGTGCCGCCCACCGAGGAGGGACCACCTACGAGCAGTACTTC. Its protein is CAAHRGGTTYEQYF.

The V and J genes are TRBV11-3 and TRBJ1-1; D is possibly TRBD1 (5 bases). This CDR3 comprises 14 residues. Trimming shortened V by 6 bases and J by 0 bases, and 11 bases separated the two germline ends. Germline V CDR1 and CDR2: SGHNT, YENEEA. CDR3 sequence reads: CASSLDSVNTEAFF. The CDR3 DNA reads TGTGCCAGCAGTCTAGACAGTGTGAACACTGAAGCTTTCTTT. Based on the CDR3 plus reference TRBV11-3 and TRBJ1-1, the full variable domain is EAGVVQSPRYKIIEKKQPVAFWCNPISGHNTLYWYLQNLGQGPELLIRYENEEAVDDSQLPKDRFSAERLKGVDSTLKIQPAELGDSAVYLCASSLDSVNTEAFFGQGTRLTVV.

The CDR3 region is CASRVGVFRDTQYF. CDR3 nucleotide sequence: TGTGCCAGCAGAGTCGGGGTATTCCGGGATACGCAGTATTTT. This rearrangement joins TRBV28 to TRBJ2-3; the D gene is possibly TRBD2 (5 bases). V dropped 6 bases and J dropped 6 bases, with 16 bases sitting between them. The CDR3 is 14 amino acids. From germline, CDR1 is MDHEN and CDR2 SYDVKM. Using reference TRBV28 and TRBJ2-3 for the parts outside the CDR3, the full variable domain is DVKVTQSSRYLVKRTGEKVFLECVQDMDHENMFWYRQDPGLGLRLIYFSYDVKMKEKGDIPEGYSVSREKKERFSLILESASTNQTSMYLCASRVGVFRDTQYFGPGTRLTVL.

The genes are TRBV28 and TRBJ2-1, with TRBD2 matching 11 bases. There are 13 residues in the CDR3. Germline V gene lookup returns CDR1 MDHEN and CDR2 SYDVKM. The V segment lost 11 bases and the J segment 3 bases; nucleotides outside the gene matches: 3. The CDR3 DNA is TGTGCCGGAGGGACTAGCGGCTACAATGAGCAGTTCTTC. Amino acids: CAGGTSGYNEQFF.

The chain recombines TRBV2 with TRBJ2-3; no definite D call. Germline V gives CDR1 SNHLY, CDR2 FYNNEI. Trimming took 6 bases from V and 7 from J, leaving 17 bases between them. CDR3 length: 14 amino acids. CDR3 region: CASRASPPPYTQYF. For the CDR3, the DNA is TGTGCCAGCAGGGCCTCGCCCCCCCCATATACGCAGTATTTT.

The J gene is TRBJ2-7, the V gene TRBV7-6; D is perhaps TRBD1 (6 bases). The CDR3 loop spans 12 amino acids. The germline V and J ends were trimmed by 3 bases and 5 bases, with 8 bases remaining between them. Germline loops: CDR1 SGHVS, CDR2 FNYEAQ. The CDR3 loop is CASSLQGNEQYF. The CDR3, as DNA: TGTGCCAGCAGCTTGCAGGGGAACGAGCAGTACTTC.